The source of this T cell receptor beta chain is a study of blood T cell repertoires in COVID-19. Background on the study: Researchers got acute and convalescent COVID-19 samples from the United States, Italy and Spain.

As handled by the study authors: Quantification of nucleated cells was approximated via reference gene primer amplification. The table came from immunoSEQ multiplex PCR; TCRdb's copy has only in-frame clones and leaves some out. From that table come the V and J calls and clone size; the DNA was used to work out D and trimming. The sample contains 30,000 to 35,000 clones, 81% of which appear only once. V gave up 0 bases and J gave up 5 bases; unmatched junction bases: 2. Germline V gives CDR1 SGHNT, CDR2 YENEEA. This CDR3 is built from 16 residues. The sample consisted of peripheral blood. The clonotype originates from a man in his sixties or seventies with COVID-19, enrolled during active disease. This chain links TRBV11-3 with TRBJ2-3; 13 nucleotides line up with TRBD2. The CDR3 sequence is CASSLDGLAGVDTQYF. The CDR3 coding sequence is TGTGCCAGCAGCTTAGATGGACTAGCGGGAGTAGATACGCAGTATTTT. Variable domain in full (rest from reference TRBV11-3 and TRBJ2-3): EAGVVQSPRYKIIEKKQPVAFWCNPISGHNTLYWYLQNLGQGPELLIRYENEEAVDDSQLPKDRFSAERLKGVDSTLKIQPAELGDSAVYLCASSLDGLAGVDTQYFGPGTRLTVL.